This T cell receptor (beta chain) was recorded in a study of PD-1 blockade in classical Hodgkin lymphoma. Overall study results and limits: Researchers reported that CD4+ TCR diversity, though not CD8+, rose significantly by C4D1. With respect to the repertoire differences, their causes, possibly disease activity or prior therapy, remain undefined.

Profiled with immunoSEQ multiplex PCR; TCRdb holds only in-frame clones, not every one. This table has over 35,000 clones, over 70% appearing once. Germline lookup yields CDR1 SGHDN and CDR2 FVKESK. Trimming pared 0 bases from V and 6 bases from J, leaving 14 bases between. The CDR3 covers 16 residues. Brentuximab vedotin exposure varied, and every patient relapsed after autologous stem cell transplantation. Best outcomes ranged across complete response, partial response and progressive disease. Comment on this clone: Antigen specificity is unknown.

The rearrangement joins TRBV14 to TRBJ2-2, with D possibly being TRBD1 (5 bases). Specimen: peripheral blood mononuclear cells (PBMCs), collected before the second cycle of nivolumab. This clonotype was obtained from a human donor with classical Hodgkin lymphoma. For the CDR3, the DNA is TGTGCCAGCAGCCAAGAAGTAGGGGCAAGGTCCGGGGAGCTGTTTTTT. This gives the protein CASSQEVGARSGELFF.